This T cell receptor beta chain is from a study of T cell responses to AZD1222 COVID-19 vaccine. Points from the study as a whole: An increase in Spike-specific TCR breadth and depth was observed after two AZD1222 doses. Most donors were white British and more were female, and clonal diversity was possibly underestimated. Unmutated variant regions are reportedly targeted by nearly half of spike-specific TCRs. Repertoire sampling happened only post peak T cell response.

Trimming removed 5 bases at V and 2 bases at J, with 10 bases between. Looked up from germline, CDR1 is KGHSH and CDR2 is LQKENI. The CDR3 totals 13 residues. Sequencing was performed with immunoSEQ multiplex PCR; in TCRdb, only in-frame clones are kept and a portion is missing. The table shows around 97,000 clones, with around 90% occurring only once. Notes on this clone: Antigen: not known. Distinct nucleotide sequences in the sample also encode this CDR3.

The sequencing here drew on peripheral blood, taken on day 0 of AZD1222 vaccination. The V call is TRBV18, the J call TRBJ2-7, with D possibly called TRBD1 or TRBD2 (5 bases each). This clonotype originated in an adult in good health. CDR3 amino acids: CASSGDGTYEQYF. The DNA of the CDR3 is TGTGCCAGCTCAGGGGACGGAACCTACGAGCAGTACTTC.